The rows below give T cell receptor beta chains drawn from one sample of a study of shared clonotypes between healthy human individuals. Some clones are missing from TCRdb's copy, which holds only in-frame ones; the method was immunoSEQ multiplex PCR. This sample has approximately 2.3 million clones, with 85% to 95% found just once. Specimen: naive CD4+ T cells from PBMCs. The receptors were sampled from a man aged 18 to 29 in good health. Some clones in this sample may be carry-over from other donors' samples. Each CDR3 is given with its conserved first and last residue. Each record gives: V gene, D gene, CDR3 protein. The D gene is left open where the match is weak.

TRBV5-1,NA,CASSMLSGTNEKLFF
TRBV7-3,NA,CASSLSGGSYNEQFF
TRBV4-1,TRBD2,CASSQDKREGLLWTQYF
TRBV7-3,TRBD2,CASSSQWRLAGTTGELFF
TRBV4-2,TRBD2,CASSRGLAGYNEQFF
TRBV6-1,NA,CASSPGPRGYEQYF
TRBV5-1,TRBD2,CASSLGTSGALNTQYF
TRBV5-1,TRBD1,CASSPSRGIDTQYF
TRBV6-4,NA,CASNPTNRGANYGYTF
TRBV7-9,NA,CASSPSGRGTDTQYF
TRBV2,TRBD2,CASTEGSVAGGGSYEQYF
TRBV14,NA,CASSQGYGSDTDTQYF
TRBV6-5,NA,CASSSLRSSYEQYF
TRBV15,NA,CATSRDLDLGGVETQYF
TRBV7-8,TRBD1,CASSSTRGTAYEQYF
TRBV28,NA,CASRGLAQAGETQYF
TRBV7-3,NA,CASSPGVTGELFF
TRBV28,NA,CASGRAGQNTEAFF
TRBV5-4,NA,CASSLASAKVYEQYF
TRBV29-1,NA,CSVSSAATTNTGELFF
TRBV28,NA,CASSLRGSGQPQHF
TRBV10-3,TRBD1,CASHRDRGFDGYTF
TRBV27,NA,CASSLKPQGYYGYTF
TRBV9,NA,CASSVGFTGGTDTQYF
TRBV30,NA,CAWSVRLSGAYGYTF
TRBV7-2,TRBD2,CASSLAPGLAGAPSSYEQYF
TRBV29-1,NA,CSVRMGYYGYTF
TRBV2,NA,CASQASEYAMAFF
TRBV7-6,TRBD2,CASRGLAEETQYF
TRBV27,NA,CASSLRLGGWNRRIF
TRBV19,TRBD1,CASNPTGASPGYTF
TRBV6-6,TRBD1,CASSYSGQGYEQYF
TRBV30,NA,CAWTMGGIYGYTF
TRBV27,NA,CASSPGPRTKNIQYF
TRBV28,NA,CAGSLFYYGYTF
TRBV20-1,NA,CSARSKKLFF
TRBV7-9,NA,CASSLARRVGETQYF
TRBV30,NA,CACRTGEKLFF
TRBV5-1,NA,CASSKDPYEQYF
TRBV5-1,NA,CASSLAQNTDTQYF
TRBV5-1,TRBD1,CASSLFPGQDTEAFF
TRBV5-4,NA,CASSLGGGEGNTIYF
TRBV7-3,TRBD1,CASSLVGTGRTDTQYF
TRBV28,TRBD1,CASSLGGQGREKLFF
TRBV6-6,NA,CASSLVGYTHEQFF
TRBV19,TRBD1,CASSIRQGSYEQYF
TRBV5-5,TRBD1,CASRRPPGQGTYNYGYTF
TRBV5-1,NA,CASSSPQEGGNTIYF
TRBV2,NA,CASSDDGDQPQHF
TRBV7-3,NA,CASSWYPGTEAFF
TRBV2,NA,CASSVQGYGYTF
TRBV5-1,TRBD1,CASSLARTGELGVTYEQYF
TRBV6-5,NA,CASSLRGIGTF
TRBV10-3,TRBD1,CAISEQGTGGDRSYYGYTF
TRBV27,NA,CASRASGNYGYTF
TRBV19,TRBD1,CASSGGQGRGTEAFF
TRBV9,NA,CASSSRVPGANVLTF
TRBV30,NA,CAWSVGLRVDGELFF
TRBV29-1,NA,CSVPSHGLKSYKDTEAFF
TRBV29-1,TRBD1,CSAATGGNQPQHF